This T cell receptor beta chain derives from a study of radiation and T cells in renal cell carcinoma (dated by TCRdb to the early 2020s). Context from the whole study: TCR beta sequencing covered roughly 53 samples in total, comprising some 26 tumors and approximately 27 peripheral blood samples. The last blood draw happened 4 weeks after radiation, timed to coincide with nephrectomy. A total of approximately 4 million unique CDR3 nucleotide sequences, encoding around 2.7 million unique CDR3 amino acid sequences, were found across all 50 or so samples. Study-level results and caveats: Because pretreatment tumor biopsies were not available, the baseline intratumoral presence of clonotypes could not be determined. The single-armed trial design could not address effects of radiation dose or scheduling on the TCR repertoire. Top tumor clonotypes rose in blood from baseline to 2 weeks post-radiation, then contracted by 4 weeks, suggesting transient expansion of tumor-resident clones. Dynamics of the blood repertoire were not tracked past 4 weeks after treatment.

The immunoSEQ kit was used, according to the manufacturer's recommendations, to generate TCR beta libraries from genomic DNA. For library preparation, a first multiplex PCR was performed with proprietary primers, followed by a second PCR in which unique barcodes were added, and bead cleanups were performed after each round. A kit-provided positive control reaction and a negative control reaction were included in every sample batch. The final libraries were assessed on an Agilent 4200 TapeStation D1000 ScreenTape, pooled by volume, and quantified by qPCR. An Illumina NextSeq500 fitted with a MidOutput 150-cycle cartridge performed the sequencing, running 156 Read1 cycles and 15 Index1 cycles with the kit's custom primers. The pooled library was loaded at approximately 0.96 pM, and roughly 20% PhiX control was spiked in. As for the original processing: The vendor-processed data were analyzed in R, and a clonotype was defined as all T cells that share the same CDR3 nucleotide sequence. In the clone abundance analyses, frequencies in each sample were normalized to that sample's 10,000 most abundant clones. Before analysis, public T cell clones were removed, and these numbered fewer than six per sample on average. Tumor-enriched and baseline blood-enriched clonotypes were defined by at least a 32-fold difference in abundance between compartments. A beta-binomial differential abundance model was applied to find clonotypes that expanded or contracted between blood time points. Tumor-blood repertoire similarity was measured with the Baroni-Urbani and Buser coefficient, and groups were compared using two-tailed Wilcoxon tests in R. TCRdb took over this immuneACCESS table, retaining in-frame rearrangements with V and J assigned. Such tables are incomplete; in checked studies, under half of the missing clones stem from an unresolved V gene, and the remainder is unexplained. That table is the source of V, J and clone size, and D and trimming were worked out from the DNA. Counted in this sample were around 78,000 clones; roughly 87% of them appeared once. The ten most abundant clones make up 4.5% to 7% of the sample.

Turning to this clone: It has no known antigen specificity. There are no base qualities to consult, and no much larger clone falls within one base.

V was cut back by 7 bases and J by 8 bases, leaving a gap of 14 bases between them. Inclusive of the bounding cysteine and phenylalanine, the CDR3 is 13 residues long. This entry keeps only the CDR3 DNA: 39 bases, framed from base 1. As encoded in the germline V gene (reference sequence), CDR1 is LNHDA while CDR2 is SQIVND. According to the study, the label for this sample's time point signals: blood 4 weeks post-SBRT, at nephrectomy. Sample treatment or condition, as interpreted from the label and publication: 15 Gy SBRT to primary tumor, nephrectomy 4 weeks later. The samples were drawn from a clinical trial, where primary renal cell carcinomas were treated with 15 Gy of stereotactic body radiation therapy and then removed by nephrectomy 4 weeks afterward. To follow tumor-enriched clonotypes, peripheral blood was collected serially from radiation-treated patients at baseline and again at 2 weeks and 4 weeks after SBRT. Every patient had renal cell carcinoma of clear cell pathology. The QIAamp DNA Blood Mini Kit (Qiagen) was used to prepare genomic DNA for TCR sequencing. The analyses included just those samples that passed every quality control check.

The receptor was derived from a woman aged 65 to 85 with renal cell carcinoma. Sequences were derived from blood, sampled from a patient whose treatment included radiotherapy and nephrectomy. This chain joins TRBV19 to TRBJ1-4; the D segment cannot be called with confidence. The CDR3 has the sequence CASIAGSREKLFF. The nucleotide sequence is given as TGTGCCAGTATTGCGGGGTCACGGGAAAAACTGTTTTTT.